Following are 24 T cell receptor beta chains from one sample sequenced in a study of T cells in Graves' hyperthyroidism and ophthalmopathy (dated by TCRdb to about 2019). Preparation of the library involved multiplex PCR. The sample was run on an Illumina HiSeq 2000. The TCR beta CDR3 regions were amplified from the RNA transcripts. The TCR CDR3 was subjected to a first round of RT-PCR using the HTBI primer set and the Qiagen OneStep RT-PCR kit. Using fastp trimming at Q25 and MiXCR clonotype assembly, TCRdb reanalyzed the public sequencing data and kept in-frame beta chains. Each CDR3 protein gets just one entry, which takes the most common genes and DNA from the rows behind it. The sample table holds hundreds of thousands of distinct CDR3 sequences, of which less than 15% were seen once. Of the sample, 9.2% is held by the ten largest clones. Material: blood. These TCRs come from a woman aged 18-35 years with Graves' hyperthyroidism.

This clonotype has a handful of counts. The chain links TRBV14 to TRBJ1-3, with a weak D call TRBD1 (5 bases). CDR1 and CDR2 from the germline V gene are SGHDN and FVKESK. Trimming took 4 bases from V and 0 from J, leaving 10 bases between them. The CDR3 has 15 residues. This CDR3 reads CASSPGRYSGNTIYF. CDR3 in DNA: TGTGCCAGCAGCCCGGGACGGTACTCTGGAAACACCATATATTTT.

This clonotype appeared many times. This rearrangement joins TRBV3-1 to TRBJ1-1; D uncertain. CDR3 length equals 12 residues. V was cut by 0 bases and J by 7 bases, with 6 bases left in between. Germline lookup yields CDR1 LGHDT and CDR2 YNNKEL (reference sequence). This chain's CDR3 is CASSQEVDEAFF. The DNA of the CDR3 is TGTGCCAGCAGCCAAGAAGTGGATGAAGCTTTCTTT.

This clonotype showed up many times. The chain combines TRBV29-1 with TRBJ1-1; tentatively, D is TRBD1 (6 bases). V was shortened by 2 bases and J by 0 bases, with 13 bases between the two germline ends. The CDR3 length is 15 residues. Germline CDR1 SQVTM, CDR2 ANQGSEA. CDR3 loop: CSVERGGYMNTEAFF. CDR3 bases: TGCAGCGTTGAAAGGGGGGGCTACATGAACACTGAAGCTTTCTTT.

This clonotype was seen at least ten times. This chain uses TRBV4-3 with TRBJ2-1, with 9 positions matching TRBD1. The CDR3 runs to 14 residues. Per germline, CDR1 LGHNA and CDR2 YSLEER. The V gene end was trimmed by 4 bases and the J gene end by 6 bases; junction bases not matched to a gene: 4. The CDR3 protein is CASSLGQGINEQFF. The CDR3 region has the DNA TGCGCCAGCAGCCTGGGACAGGGTATCAATGAGCAGTTCTTC.

This clonotype was seen many times. This chain links TRBV18 with TRBJ2-1; D remains unclear. The length of the CDR3 is 15 residues. Germline V gives CDR1 KGHSH, CDR2 LQKENI. V dropped 3 bases and J dropped 3 bases, with 12 bases sitting between them. The DNA for the CDR3 is TGTGCCAGCTCACCCCTGGGTGGGGACTACAATGAGCAGTTCTTC. This sequence encodes CASSPLGGDYNEQFF. Looking up the rest from reference TRBV18 and TRBJ2-1 gives the full variable domain: NAGVMQNPRHLVRRRGQEARLRCSPMKGHSHVYWYRQLPEEGLKFMVYLQKENIIDESGMPKERFSAEFPKEGPSILRIQQVVRGDSAAYFCASSPLGGDYNEQFFGPGTRLTVL.

This clonotype was recorded at least ten times. The chain joins TRBV28 to TRBJ1-1, with D maybe TRBD1 (6 bases). CDR3 length: 14 residues. Trimming left V 3 bases short and J 4 bases short, with 12 bases between. Germline loops: CDR1 MDHEN, CDR2 SYDVKM. In DNA form, the CDR3 reads TGTGCCAGCAGTTTTGGGGGGCTGATCACTGAAGCTTTCTTT. Its translation: CASSFGGLITEAFF.

At least ten counts were recorded for this clonotype. This sequence joins TRBV3-1 and TRBJ1-2, with a tentative D call TRBD1 (5 bases). CDR3 length equals 14 residues. CDR1 is LGHDT, CDR2 YNNKEL, per germline (reference sequence). Trimming removed 1 base from V and 4 bases from J, with 10 bases in between. The CDR3 sequence is CASSQGGISYGYTF. The CDR3 bases are TGTGCCAGCAGCCAAGGGGGCATCTCCTATGGCTACACCTTC.

The chain links TRBV6-1 to TRBJ2-1; 12 bases match TRBD2. The V gene's germline CDR1 is MNHNS and CDR2 SASEGT. The CDR3 totals 15 residues. The trim removed 6 bases at V and 6 bases at J, leaving 6 bases unmatched. CDR3 in amino acids: CASRGLTSGSNEQFF. The CDR3 nucleotides are TGTGCCAGCAGGGGTTTGACTAGCGGGAGCAATGAGCAGTTCTTC.

This clonotype was seen repeatedly, ten times or more. This sequence joins TRBV28 and TRBJ1-4; the D is unclear. CDR3 size: 14 residues. V lost 2 bases and J 8 bases, leaving 12 bases between the germline ends. The germline gives CDR1 MDHEN, CDR2 SYDVKM. CDR3 nucleotides: TGTGCCAGCAGTTTACAGCCCGCCAGCGAAAAACTGTTTTTT. It specifies CASSLQPASEKLFF.

This clonotype was counted only a few times. This chain uses TRBV27 with TRBJ2-5; TRBD2 agrees at 8 bases. In germline, CDR1 is MNHEY, CDR2 SMNVEV (reference sequence). The CDR3 sequence is 14 residues long. Trimming took 6 bases from V and 1 from J; bases not matched to a gene: 4. The CDR3 DNA sequence: TGTGCCAGCAGCCAAACTAGCGGCCAAGAGACCCAGTACTTC. Translated, it gives CASSQTSGQETQYF.

This clonotype was picked up many times. The gene calls are TRBV24-1 and TRBJ1-1; 10 positions agree with TRBD1. V lost 7 bases and J lost 3; bases outside the gene matches: 1. Germline values: CDR1 KGHDR, CDR2 SFDVKD. CDR3 size: 13 residues. The CDR3 DNA sequence: TGTGCCACCAGGGGACAGGGGTACACTGAAGCTTTCTTT. Its translation is CATRGQGYTEAFF.

This clonotype was seen more than once but under ten times. The chain joins TRBV24-1 to TRBJ1-5; perhaps TRBD1 as D (5 bases). This CDR3 region has 15 residues. Trimming left V 6 bases short and J 4 bases short, with 15 bases between. The germline CDR1 and CDR2 sequences are KGHDR and SFDVKD. CDR3 DNA: TGTGCCACCAGTATCGGGAGGGGCCCAAATCAGCCCCAGCATTTT. Amino acid sequence: CATSIGRGPNQPQHF.

This clonotype appeared many times. V is TRBV2 and J is TRBJ2-1; D not resolved. There are 13 residues in the CDR3. Trimming left V 1 base short and J 3 bases short, with 4 bases between. Germline CDR1 is SNHLY and CDR2 is FYNNEI. This chain's CDR3 is CASSEVGYNEQFF. DNA of the CDR3: TGTGCCAGCAGTGAAGTAGGCTACAATGAGCAGTTCTTC.

The rearrangement joins TRBV3-1 to TRBJ1-3; TRBD1 aligns across 8 bases. The CDR3 is 17 amino acids. The V and J ends lost 5 bases and 1 base, in that order; junction bases with no gene match: 10. Germline CDR1 is LGHDT and CDR2 is YNNKEL (reference sequence). CDR3 amino acids: CASSYRTGSDSGNTIYF. In nucleotides, the CDR3 is TGTGCCAGCAGCTACCGGACAGGGTCGGATTCTGGAAACACCATATATTTT.

This clonotype was observed at least ten times. This chain links TRBV28 with TRBJ1-6, with TRBD1 identical over 9 bases. V was pared by 5 bases and J by 9 bases, with 5 bases of the junction left unmatched. The CDR3 length is 14 residues. The germline V gene encodes CDR1 MDHEN and CDR2 SYDVKM. The chain's CDR3 is CASSPGTGSSPLHF. The DNA for the CDR3 is TGTGCCAGCAGTCCCGGGACAGGGAGTTCACCCCTCCACTTT.

As DNA, the CDR3 is TGTGCCAGCAGCCCCTCCGGGACAATGAACACTGAAGCTTTCTTT. Amino acids: CASSPSGTMNTEAFF. The V call is TRBV3-1, the J call TRBJ1-1, with D tentatively TRBD1 (6 bases). Trimming pared 4 bases from V and 0 bases from J, leaving 12 bases between. The length of the CDR3 is 15 residues. Germline V gene sequence: CDR1 LGHDT, CDR2 YNNKEL (reference sequence).

By sample fraction, this clonotype is medium-sized. The chain recombines TRBV28 with TRBJ1-1; 7 nucleotides line up with TRBD1. The junction had 2 bases not matched to a gene; V was cut back by 4 bases and J by 0 bases. This CDR3 is 14 amino acids long. Germline V gene sequence: CDR1 MDHEN, CDR2 SYDVKM. DNA of the CDR3: TGTGCCAGCAGTTGGGGACAGATGAACACTGAAGCTTTCTTT. This codes for CASSWGQMNTEAFF.

This clonotype was found a few times. A junction boundary mismatches the germline segment, possibly from a read error. This sequence joins TRBV5-6 and TRBJ1-6; 7 nucleotides match TRBD1. From germline, CDR1 is SGHDT and CDR2 YYEEEE. This CDR3 comprises 15 residues. The CDR3, as DNA: TGTACCAGCAGCCACCGGGACAGCTATAATTCACCCCTCCACTTT. This sequence encodes CTSSHRDSYNSPLHF.

This clonotype was recorded many times. The genes are TRBV28 and TRBJ2-3; TRBD1 or TRBD2 may be the D gene (5 bases each). Germline V gives CDR1 MDHEN, CDR2 SYDVKM. Trimming took 8 bases from V and 3 from J, leaving 18 bases between them. This CDR3 has 15 amino acids. CDR3 sequence (DNA): TGTGCCAGCTCTGGTAGGAAGGGGAGAACAGATACGCAGTATTTT. Translating it yields CASSGRKGRTDTQYF.

This clonotype was seen a few times. This chain joins TRBV5-1 and TRBJ2-2; TRBD1 might be the D (6 bases). CDR1 and CDR2 (germline): SGHRS, YFSETQ. V lost 2 bases and J 6 bases, leaving 14 bases between the germline ends. CDR3 length equals 15 residues. The DNA for the CDR3 is TGCGCCAGCAGCTTCGAGGCAGGGGTGGCCGGGGAGCTGTTTTTT. Translating gives CASSFEAGVAGELFF.

A few counts support this clonotype. The V and J genes are TRBV5-1 and TRBJ1-2; 7 positions match TRBD1. With V trimmed by 4 bases and J by 3 bases, 6 bases remained unmatched. The CDR3 consists of 14 residues. Germline V gene data show CDR1 as SGHRS and CDR2 as YFSETQ. CDR3 sequence: CASSLTGIDYGYTF. The CDR3 coding sequence is TGCGCCAGCAGCCTGACAGGGATCGACTATGGCTACACCTTC.

This clonotype came up many times. This rearrangement joins TRBV7-8 to TRBJ2-7, with 10 bases aligning to TRBD2. CDR3 length equals 17 residues. Looked up from germline, CDR1 is SGHVS and CDR2 is FQNEAQ. V gave up 5 bases and J gave up 3 bases; unmatched junction bases: 13. CDR3 amino acids: CASSPIRLAGSHYEQYF. The CDR3 DNA reads as TGTGCCAGCAGCCCGATCCGACTAGCGGGTTCCCACTACGAGCAGTACTTC.

This chain links TRBV9 with TRBJ1-5; D is unclear. V lost 0 bases and J 6 bases, leaving 7 bases between the germline ends. Germline V CDR1 and CDR2: SGDLS, YYNGEE. The CDR3 has 13 amino acids. The CDR3 sequence is CASSVGWGQPQHF. CDR3 bases: TGTGCCAGCAGCGTAGGATGGGGTCAGCCCCAGCATTTT.

This clonotype showed up many times. The rearrangement joins TRBV28 to TRBJ2-3, with 10 bases fitting TRBD2. The CDR3 length is 16 residues. Germline V gene data show CDR1 as MDHEN and CDR2 as SYDVKM. With 3 bases clipped from V and 1 base from J, the junction kept 4 bases outside the gene matches. The CDR3 loop reads CASSLTGTSGTDTQYF. The CDR3 region has the DNA TGTGCCAGCAGTTTGACCGGGACTAGCGGCACAGATACGCAGTATTTT.